This TCR beta chain appears in the sequencing data of a study of T cells in Graves' hyperthyroidism and ophthalmopathy. On the study more broadly: Any treatment followed the collection of peripheral blood at initial diagnosis. Study-wide points: Most clonotypes expanded in the thyroid (above 0.001) were also present in blood. Median prediction lead before ophthalmopathy onset was six to eight months with the model.

This clonotype was seen repeatedly, ten times or more. Its matching antigen is unknown. Trimming cost V 6 bases and J 3 bases; bases outside gene matches: 6. The CDR3 has 14 amino acids. Germline V gene lookup returns CDR1 MDHEN and CDR2 SYDVKM. RNA transcripts provided the source from which TCR beta CDR3 regions were amplified. The HTBI primer set drove a first-round RT-PCR of the TCR CDR3. TCRdb re-analysed the multiplex PCR reads in MiXCR, keeping a single row per CDR3 protein. Here the sample spans fewer than 750,000 distinct CDR3 sequences, roughly 15% being singletons. Disease lasting under 3 months, a NOSPECS grade of at least 4, and a Clinical Activity Score of at least 3 were features of the ophthalmopathy patients.

The sequence derives from a woman aged 50 to 60 with Graves' ophthalmopathy. Sequenced material: blood. The V call is TRBV28, the J call TRBJ2-7; 9 bases are a match to TRBD1. CDR3 bases: TGTGCCAGCAGAATATCGGGACAGGGCTACGAGCAGTACTTC. Its translation is CASRISGQGYEQYF.